The rows below give T cell receptor beta chains drawn from one sample of a study of cytomegalovirus exposure and HLA in healthy donors. Clones were sequenced by immunoSEQ multiplex PCR, and TCRdb holds only the in-frame ones, with some missing. The sample gives roughly 100,000 clones, over 80% of which show up once; over 5% is in the top ten. Sequencing was performed on PBMCs. The receptor source for this set is a man in his late teens or twenties in good health and CMV-seronegative. CDR3s include the opening cysteine and the closing phenylalanine or tryptophan. D genes are given only for firm matches. The listing skips clone size in some rows; elsewhere it reads once, few, many or a size class.

.	TRBJ1-1	TRBV2	.	TGTGCCAGCAGTGATTTGGGGGGGGTGAGTACTGAAGCTTTCTTT	CASSDLGGVSTEAFF
.	TRBJ1-2	TRBV30	.	TGTGCCTGGAGTGAGCGGTCCGGCTACACCTTC	CAWSERSGYTF
.	TRBJ1-1	TRBV5-1	.	TGCGCCAGCAGCCTGCCCACGGCGGTAATGGCTGAAGCTTTCTTT	CASSLPTAVMAEAFF
.	TRBJ2-7	TRBV6-5	.	TGTGCCAGCACCCACTCCTACGAGCAGTACTTC	CASTHSYEQYF
.	TRBJ2-7	TRBV10-1	TRBD1	TGCGCCAGCAGTGAGGGACAGGCATCCTACGAGCAGTACTTC	CASSEGQASYEQYF
.	TRBJ2-2	TRBV6-6	TRBD2	TGTGCCAGCAGTTCCGGACTAGCGGGAGTTGTCGGGGAGCTGTTTTTT	CASSSGLAGVVGELFF
once	TRBJ2-3	TRBV5-1	.	TGCGCCAGCAGCTTACAGGGTGGCACAGATACGCAGTATTTT	CASSLQGGTDTQYF
.	TRBJ2-7	TRBV5-4	.	TGTGCCAGCAGCTCGGACAGCTCCTACGAGCAGTACTTC	CASSSDSSYEQYF
.	TRBJ1-5	TRBV7-9	.	TGTGCCACGCAGGGGAGCAATCAGCCCCAGCATTTT	CATQGSNQPQHF
.	TRBJ1-1	TRBV7-2	.	TGTGCCAGCAGCTCTTCCGGGGGGAATACTGAAGCTTTCTTT	CASSSSGGNTEAFF
.	TRBJ2-1	TRBV7-7	.	TGTGCTAGCAGCCAAGGCATTTCTGGGCGGGGTTCCTACAATGAGCAGTTCTTC	CASSQGISGRGSYNEQFF
.	TRBJ2-3	TRBV27	.	TGTGCCAGCAGCCACCCATTCGAAGCGGGCACAGATACGCAGTATTTT	CASSHPFEAGTDTQYF
.	TRBJ1-2	TRBV28	TRBD1	TGTGCCAGCAGTAAGAGGGGGCCCCGGGATGGCTACACCTTC	CASSKRGPRDGYTF
.	TRBJ2-7	TRBV2	.	TGTGCCACCAGCAGGGGATTTAAAAGCTCCTACGAGCAGTACTTC	CATSRGFKSSYEQYF
.	TRBJ1-2	TRBV5-6	.	TGTGCCAGCGGCAGATCAGGGGTTGGTGGCTACACCTTC	CASGRSGVGGYTF
few	TRBJ2-7	TRBV7-8	.	TGTGCCAGCAGCTTACGAGGGACTGGAACCTACGAGCAGTACTTC	CASSLRGTGTYEQYF
.	TRBJ1-4	TRBV19	TRBD1	TGTGCCAGTAGCATCCGGGACAGGGTTAATGAAAAACTGTTTTTT	CASSIRDRVNEKLFF
.	TRBJ2-1	TRBV18	.	TGTGCCAGCTCACCCATCTACAATGAGCAGTTCTTC	CASSPIYNEQFF